Here is one TCR beta chain with its context. Its antigen is currently not known. There are no base qualities to consult, and no much larger clone falls within one base. Library preparation used PCR. Sequenced on an Illumina HiSeq 4000. Bulk TCR libraries were generated as previously described, with the TCR primers listed in Table S5 used. Total RNA was purified with the Qiagen AllPrep DNA/RNA kit. Reads from multiple sequencing runs of the same library were pooled before analysis. Per the source publication's procedure: Reads were retained only if their TCR constant sequence matched exactly, and those retained reads were trimmed to 150 nt and grouped according to their 12-nt molecular barcodes. Reads within each barcode group were sub-clustered using a 15% Levenshtein threshold, and quality-weighted consensus sequences were constructed for each RNA molecule. Non-functional sequences were discarded, and so were lower-count sequences lying one edit away from another sequence. Based on a fit of two negative binomial distributions, barcode sub-clusters having less than 20% of the maximum read count were discarded. The public reads were run again by TCRdb, first through fastp at Q25 and then through MiXCR, and only productive beta chains were kept. Entries are consolidated by CDR3 protein sequence, retaining the most common genes and DNA. The V and J calls were determined by TCRdb, not by the authors. The sample has 60,000 to 80,000 distinct CDR3 sequences on record, approximately 17% of them singletons. The leading ten clones occupy under 2% of the sample.

Libraries of naive CD8 T cells were generated from roughly 18,000 to 920,000 sorted cells, with 10%, 30% or 50% of the purified RNA used. On a BD FACSAria II, naive CD8 T cells were FACS-sorted as CD8+CD4-CCR7+CD45RA+ and collected into RLT Plus buffer. To test detection sensitivity, Jurkat RNA equal to under 13 TCR copies was added to samples of roughly 18,000-1,100,000 naive CD8 T cells. CD8 T cells were enriched using RosetteSep CD8+ T Cell Enrichment Cocktail and Ficoll-Paque, and the enriched cells then underwent ACK red cell lysis. This sample is drawn from a study of molecular identifiers for immune sequencing clone quantification (dated by TCRdb to the late 2010s). Background for the entire study: For a replicate experiment, RNA from roughly 21,000 or 96,000 naive CD8 T cells was divided into five aliquots, and four of the five aliquots were sequenced. CD8 T cells were used in a methods study to benchmark molecular-identifier clustering-based TCR repertoire sequencing (MIDCIRS) and TCR RNA copy counting. Beyond this particular receptor, the publication reports: Modeling indicated roughly 3.3 TCR RNA copies recovered per cell, compared with around 9.8 by digital PCR, which implies a capture efficiency of approximately 31%. Naive libraries contained spiked-in Jurkat TCR RNA (10 copies' worth), which is not part of the donor repertoire. Even against a background of around 900,000 naive CD8 T cells, spiked-in Jurkat TCR RNA amounting to a single cell's worth was reported to be detectable. In CMV-specific effector cells, clones with more than 20 RNA copies accounted for over 97% of molecules, whereas in naive cells such clones accounted for under 1%. Identical TCR molecules sharing a barcode could cause highly expanded clone sizes to be underestimated. When barcode sub-clustering was not used, chimeric consensus sequences inflated TCR diversity, with chimeras reaching as high as 47%.

Including the terminal cysteine and phenylalanine, the CDR3 comprises 12 residues. Only the CDR3 DNA stays, 36 bases, in frame from base 1. The sequencing sample was made of naive CD8+ T cells from blood, with Jurkat cell RNA spiked in. The sample's cell subset or site label, decoded: FACS-sorted CD8+CD4-CCR7+CD45RA+ naive T cells. This sequence was found in a human donor in good health. Some libraries in this study had Jurkat cell RNA spiked in. The chain couples TRBV21-1 to TRBJ2-7. TRBV21-1 is deemed a pseudogene. The CDR3 protein sequence reads: CASSKAGYEQYF. The bases read TGTGCCAGCAGCAAAGCGGGCTACGAGCAGTACTTC.